This T cell receptor beta chain was captured by sequencing in a study of blood T cell repertoires in COVID-19. Authors' processing steps: Amplification from reference gene primers served as the basis for estimated nucleated cell counts. Sequenced by immunoSEQ multiplex PCR; TCRdb stores in-frame clones only, minus some. V, J and clone size are those of that table, while D and trimming were read from the DNA. The sample shows approximately 490,000 clones, about 85% of them seen only once. The CDR3 spans 13 residues. Between the trimmed V and J ends, which lost 0 bases and 9 bases, there was a span of 11 bases. Germline loops: CDR1 MGHRA, CDR2 YSYEKL.

The chain couples TRBV4-1 to TRBJ1-2, with D uncertain. Sequenced input: PBMCs or T cells enriched from blood (not recorded which). This TCR was recovered from a woman younger than 35 who had recovered from COVID-19. As DNA, the CDR3 is TGCGCCAGCAGCCAAGATGGGCGGGGAAGCTACACCTTC. This translates into CASSQDGRGSYTF.